This TCR beta chain was recorded in a study of blood T cell repertoires in COVID-19. Sequenced by immunoSEQ multiplex PCR; TCRdb stores in-frame clones only, minus some. The table has 250,000 or so clones, 85% to 90% seen once. Trimming took 1 base from V and 2 from J, leaving 9 bases between them. Germline values: CDR1 LGHNA, CDR2 YSLEER. This CDR3 comprises 15 residues. The V gene is TRBV4-3, the J gene TRBJ1-5, with D uncertain. The sequence came from a woman aged 70-85 years with active or convalescent COVID-19. The sample comprised peripheral blood. CDR3 sequence: CASSQGGFGNQPQHF. CDR3 DNA: TGCGCCAGCAGCCAAGGAGGCTTTGGCAATCAGCCCCAGCATTTT.